This entry lists 16 T cell receptor beta chains sequenced from one sample in a study of blood T cell repertoires in COVID-19. Measured with immunoSEQ multiplex PCR; TCRdb has only the in-frame clones, and not every one. The table has 150,000 to 200,000 clones, around 86% seen once. The specimen was peripheral blood. These receptors were obtained from a woman aged 30 to 39 with active or convalescent COVID-19.

The chain has TRBV5-1 and TRBJ2-7; the match to TRBD2 covers 14 bases. Trimming at V came to 0 bases and at J to 2 bases, leaving 1 base not matched to a gene. Germline-derived CDR1 and CDR2 are SGHRS and YFSETQ. This CDR3 has 16 residues. The CDR3 nucleotides are TGCGCCAGCAGCTTGGGACTAGCGGGAGGGCCCTACGAGCAGTACTTC. This gives the protein CASSLGLAGGPYEQYF. Looking up the rest from reference TRBV5-1 and TRBJ2-7 gives the full variable domain: KAGVTQTPRYLIKTRGQQVTLSCSPISGHRSVSWYQQTPGQGLQFLFEYFSETQRNKGNFPGRFSGRQFSNSRSEMNVSTLELGDSALYLCASSLGLAGGPYEQYFGPGTRLTVT.

The chain carries TRBV6-4 and TRBJ2-1; the D gene is possibly TRBD2 (5 bases). Germline V CDR1 and CDR2: MRHNA, SNTAGT. The V end lost 0 bases, the J end lost 11 bases, and 20 bases lay between the germline ends. CDR3 length equals 16 residues. In nucleotides, the CDR3 is TGTGCCAGCAGTGACTCCCCACTAGAAGCCCGACCTCAGCAGTTCTTC. Residues: CASSDSPLEARPQQFF.

V gene TRBV19 combines with J gene TRBJ1-5; 7 nucleotides line up with TRBD1. CDR1 is LNHDA, CDR2 SQIVND, per germline (reference sequence). V lost 5 bases, J lost 4 bases, and 5 bases stayed unmatched. This CDR3 has 14 residues. The CDR3 region is CASSLLQGNQPQHF. CDR3 DNA: TGTGCCAGTAGTTTATTACAGGGGAATCAGCCCCAGCATTTT.

The chain carries TRBV10-3 and TRBJ1-1, with D unresolved. CDR3 length equals 11 residues. Germline CDR1 and CDR2: ENHRY and SYGVKD. The V end lost 2 bases, the J end lost 7 bases, and 5 bases lay between the germline ends. The CDR3 loop reads CAISEVNEAFF. The CDR3 DNA sequence: TGTGCCATCAGTGAGGTTAATGAAGCTTTCTTT.

The CDR3: CASSREGPYEQYF. CDR3 nucleotide sequence: TGTGCCAGCAGCCGGGAGGGTCCCTACGAGCAGTACTTC. The chain has TRBV11-3 and TRBJ2-7, with 8 bases aligning to TRBD2. CDR1 is SGHNT and CDR2 is YENEEA in the germline V gene. The CDR3 covers 13 residues. Trimming cost V 5 bases and J 2 bases; bases outside gene matches: 2.

This clone was counted only a few times. This chain connects TRBV5-1 to TRBJ1-6; maybe TRBD1 (5 bases). Germline V gene lookup returns CDR1 SGHRS and CDR2 YFSETQ. V was trimmed by 2 bases and J by 8 bases, leaving 11 bases between them. This CDR3 is 14 amino acids long. The CDR3 region is CASSFQEGHSPLHF. Here the CDR3 DNA reads TGCGCCAGCAGCTTCCAGGAGGGGCATTCACCCCTCCACTTT.

The gene calls are TRBV10-1 and TRBJ2-2; possible D gene TRBD1, 5 bases. V dropped 9 bases and J dropped 6 bases, with 14 bases sitting between them. The germline gives CDR1 WNHNN, CDR2 SYGVQD (reference sequence). CDR3 size: 13 residues. In nucleotides, the CDR3 is TGCGCCAGTCAGGGTCTGGAGTCCGGGGAGCTGTTTTTT. Translated, it gives CASQGLESGELFF.

This chain uses TRBV28 with TRBJ1-1; D may be TRBD1 (6 bases). The germline CDR1 and CDR2 sequences are MDHEN and SYDVKM. The CDR3 is made up of 13 amino acids. V was clipped by 7 bases and J by 6 bases, with 15 bases between them. The CDR3 nucleotides are TGTGCCAGCATGGAGGCCCCAGGGGCTGAAGCTTTCTTT. It codes for CASMEAPGAEAFF.

This sequence joins TRBV21-1 and TRBJ2-7; the D segment call TRBD1 is taken from the table without a DNA check. TRBV21-1 is a documented pseudogene. This CDR3 comprises 16 residues. The DNA for the CDR3 is TGTGCCAGCAGCGATCCGGGACAGGGGTTCACCTACGAGCAGTACTTC. Encoded protein: CASSDPGQGFTYEQYF.

The chain recombines TRBV5-1 with TRBJ2-7, with D tentatively TRBD1 (6 bases). Germline CDR1 reads SGHRS; CDR2 reads YFSETQ. Trimming removed 1 base from V and 4 bases from J, with 18 bases in between. The CDR3 is made up of 16 amino acids. The CDR3 sequence: CASSLKTSGAGYEQYF. The CDR3 nucleotides are TGCGCCAGCAGCTTGAAAACTTCAGGGGCTGGTTACGAGCAGTACTTC.

This clone came up a few times. This rearrangement joins TRBV27 to TRBJ1-6; D is possibly TRBD1 (5 bases). Germline values: CDR1 MNHEY, CDR2 SMNVEV (reference sequence). With 7 bases removed from V and 4 bases from J, the gap between germline ends came to 17 bases. The CDR3 consists of 16 residues. CDR3 nucleotide sequence: TGTGCCAGCACCTCCGGGGGGGGTGGTTATAATTCACCCCTCCACTTT. Amino acids: CASTSGGGGYNSPLHF.

This clone was seen more than once but under ten times. CDR3 nucleotides: TGTGCCAGTACCCAACCGAGGGTCTACAATGAGCAGTTCTTC. This sequence encodes CASTQPRVYNEQFF. The chain is built from TRBV19 and TRBJ2-1, with a possible D match to TRBD2 (5 bases). In germline, CDR1 is LNHDA, CDR2 SQIVND (reference sequence). There are 14 residues in the CDR3. V lost 7 bases and J lost 3, with 13 bases in between.

The chain joins TRBV7-9 to TRBJ2-3; D is possibly TRBD2 (5 bases). The germline V gene encodes CDR1 SEHNR and CDR2 FQNEAQ (reference sequence). The V end was cut by 0 bases, the J end by 2 bases, with 12 bases between. The CDR3 sequence is 16 residues long. The CDR3 nucleotides read TGTGCCAGCAGCTTAGCGCTAGCTCCTCCCACAGATACGCAGTATTTT. It encodes CASSLALAPPTDTQYF.

This clone was seen once. This chain joins TRBV6-5 and TRBJ2-7, with 9 bases fitting TRBD1. The CDR3 has 15 residues. The J segment lost 2 bases and the V segment lost 2 bases, leaving 4 bases of the junction unmatched. Germline V gene data show CDR1 as MNHEY and CDR2 as SVGAGI. The CDR3 nucleotides are TGTGCCAGCAGTTACACCGGACAGGGGACCTACGAGCAGTACTTC. It is translated as CASSYTGQGTYEQYF.

CDR3 nucleotides: TGTGCCAGCAGCCAAAGAGGGATTGGGGAGTCAGGGAACACTGAAGCTTTCTTT. This gives the protein CASSQRGIGESGNTEAFF. The chain combines TRBV3-1 (or the pseudogene TRBV3-2) with TRBJ1-1; D uncertain. The V end was cut by 2 bases, the J end by 1 base, with 20 bases between. CDR1 is LGHDT and CDR2 is YNNKEL in the germline V gene (reference sequence). This CDR3 contains 18 residues.

CDR3 in amino acids: CASSDGDLRFLFF. CDR3 nucleotide sequence: TGCGCCAGCAGTGACGGGGATCTAAGGTTTCTGTTTTTT. This chain joins TRBV10-2 and TRBJ1-4; D uncertain. This CDR3 is 13 amino acids long. Germline values: CDR1 WSHSY, CDR2 SAAADI. The V and J ends lost 3 bases and 14 bases respectively, with 16 bases between them.